This is a list of T cell receptor beta chains from one sample in a study of cytomegalovirus exposure and HLA in healthy donors. Profiling relied on immunoSEQ multiplex PCR, and the TCRdb table lists in-frame clones only, not all of them. This sample has about 160,000 clones, with around 92% found just once. Sequenced input: PBMCs. These receptor sequences come from a young woman in good health and CMV-seropositive. The CDR3 runs from the conserved cysteine through the conserved F or W. The D gene is left open where the match is weak.

j_call | d_call | v_call | cdr3_aa
TRBJ1-4 | - | TRBV29-1 | CSVEEPTTNEKLFF
TRBJ1-1 | - | TRBV20-1 | CSARENTEAFF
TRBJ1-2 | - | TRBV10-3 | CAISESSSIYGYTF
TRBJ1-2 | TRBD1 | TRBV7-3 | CASSPQGANGYTF
TRBJ2-1 | TRBD1 | TRBV5-6 | CASSFLGQENIYNEQFF
TRBJ2-2 | TRBD1 | TRBV7-9 | CASSWGQLDSNTGELFF
TRBJ1-1 | TRBD1 | TRBV19 | CASGARGQRTEAFF
TRBJ1-2 | TRBD1 | TRBV6-6 | CASSLGDRDYGYTF
TRBJ2-3 | - | TRBV11-3 | CASSFGQSTDTQYF
TRBJ2-3 | - | TRBV19 | CASSKNPPGADTQYF
TRBJ2-5 | - | TRBV4-1 | CASSQVVEGSYWETQYF
TRBJ2-6 | - | TRBV11-2 | CASSFSLERLSGANVLTF
TRBJ2-1 | - | TRBV11-2 | CASSLPRTALQFF
TRBJ2-2 | - | TRBV9 | CASSVPRSGNTGELFF
TRBJ2-3 | TRBD1 | TRBV30 | CAWRKGQLTDTQYF
TRBJ2-7 | TRBD1 | TRBV7-9 | CASSLSWDRRGEQYF
TRBJ2-7 | TRBD2 | TRBV27 | CASSSPTSLRYEQYF
TRBJ1-1 | TRBD1 | TRBV6-5 | CASSYWTGNTEAFF
TRBJ1-1 | - | TRBV5-1 | CASSEQTPNTEAFF
TRBJ2-7 | - | TRBV4-3 | CASSQEKGGYEQYF
TRBJ2-2 | TRBD1 | TRBV2 | CASRKGQLPGRELFF
TRBJ2-7 | - | TRBV10-3 | CAISSGIDSYEQYF
TRBJ2-1 | TRBD2 | TRBV19 | CASSISAGVGHEQFF
TRBJ1-3 | - | TRBV7-8 | CASSLRTAGNTIYF
TRBJ2-3 | TRBD1 | TRBV18 | CASSPPRTGVVTQYF
TRBJ2-1 | - | TRBV19 | CASSKRGNEQFF
TRBJ2-3 | - | TRBV30 | CAWSGTPRAGPTDTQYF
TRBJ2-1 | - | TRBV5-4 | CASSLKTGSYNEQFF
TRBJ1-1 | - | TRBV20-1 | CSAGGNTEAFF
TRBJ2-7 | TRBD2 | TRBV28 | CASRRPRGAGVIINEQYF
TRBJ2-7 | TRBD1 | TRBV27 | CASASSPGTGSYAHF
TRBJ1-1 | TRBD1 | TRBV6-6 | CASSRQGKKNTEAFF
TRBJ2-7 | TRBD2 | TRBV4-1 | CASSQDAGAYEQYF
TRBJ2-4 | TRBD1 | TRBV18 | CASSQRERTGKNIQYF
TRBJ1-2 | TRBD1 | TRBV7-9 | CASSSTGAHGYTF
TRBJ1-3 | - | TRBV10-1 | CASSEGVSGNTIYF
TRBJ2-7 | - | TRBV7-9 | CASSSGGIQDVQQYF
TRBJ1-4 | - | TRBV13 | CASSPRTDISNEKLFF
TRBJ2-1 | TRBD2 | TRBV27 | CASSFVGRYNEQFF
TRBJ2-5 | TRBD2 | TRBV9 | CASSDAAGAPQETQYF
TRBJ1-2 | - | TRBV29-1 | CSAGERTDYYGYTF
TRBJ2-1 | TRBD2 | TRBV7-3 | CASSEDVFSGRVTYNEQFF
TRBJ2-3 | - | TRBV14 | CASSPISRTQYF
TRBJ2-7 | TRBD1 | TRBV4-3 | CASSSGTGAVYEQYF
TRBJ2-7 | - | TRBV6-1 | CASSERWEADEQYF
TRBJ1-5 | - | TRBV21-1 | CASSKGSGEEVQPQHF
TRBJ2-2 | TRBD2 | TRBV12-5 | CASVAGVAGELFF
TRBJ2-7 | TRBD2 | TRBV23-1 | CASSQREGPYEQYF
TRBJ2-1 | TRBD2 | TRBV4-3 | CASSRRETYNEQFF
TRBJ2-7 | - | TRBV11-2 | CASSLANQWTRPTYEQYF